Listed here are 17 T cell receptor beta chains from one sample, sequenced in a study of T cells in tumors after PD-1 blockade. Produced via immunoSEQ multiplex PCR; TCRdb's table is partial and in-frame only. This sample has several thousand clones, with 63% found just once. The sequences come from tumor tissue, collected after anti-PD-1 treatment. The receptor source for this set is a human donor with basal cell carcinoma.

The CDR3 DNA sequence: TGTGCCAGCAGCCAAGCTCGGTCCAATGCGTACAATGAGCAGTTCTTC. The encoded protein is CASSQARSNAYNEQFF. V and J are TRBV4-2 and TRBJ2-1; D not resolved. Trimming cost V 1 base and J 4 bases, with 14 bases left between them. Germline CDR1 and CDR2: LGHNA and YNFKEQ. This CDR3 has 16 amino acids.

The rearrangement links TRBV29-1 to TRBJ2-5; no clear D. Trimming pared 2 bases from V and 5 bases from J, leaving 15 bases between. CDR1 and CDR2 (germline): SQVTM, ANQGSEA. This CDR3 contains 14 residues. The CDR3 nucleotides are TGCAGCGTTGAATCTTTCGAAAATGGGGAGACCCAGTACTTC. Encoded protein: CSVESFENGETQYF.

This clone was seen a few times. The rearrangement uses TRBV2 and TRBJ1-2, with D perhaps TRBD1 (6 bases). V shed 0 bases and J shed 9 bases, with 17 bases lying between them. Germline V gives CDR1 SNHLY, CDR2 FYNNEI. This CDR3 has 15 residues. The chain's CDR3 is CASSEARGGSVSYTF. CDR3 sequence (DNA): TGTGCCAGCAGTGAAGCGCGAGGGGGGTCCGTGAGCTACACCTTC. Complete variable domain (other parts from reference TRBV2 and TRBJ1-2): EPEVTQTPSHQVTQMGQEVILRCVPISNHLYFYWYRQILGQKVEFLVSFYNNEISEKSEIFDDQFSVERPDGSNFTLKIRSTKLEDSAMYFCASSEARGGSVSYTFGSGTRLTVV.

The V gene is TRBV7-3, the J gene TRBJ1-2, with D hard to call. Germline-derived CDR1 and CDR2 are SGHTA and FQGTGA. This CDR3 comprises 12 residues. Trimming removed 5 bases from V and 7 bases from J, with 11 bases in between. CDR3 in DNA: TGTGCCAGCAGCCCACGGACTCCTGGCTACACCTTC. This encodes CASSPRTPGYTF.

J is TRBJ2-4 and V is TRBV2, with unresolved D. CDR1 is SNHLY, CDR2 FYNNEI, per germline. Deletions cut 6 bases from V and 0 bases from J, with 9 bases between. This CDR3 spans 14 amino acids. The CDR3 bases are TGTGCCAGCAGAGCCAGTCTAGCCAAAAACATTCAGTACTTC. This gives the protein CASRASLAKNIQYF.

V is TRBV4-2 and J is TRBJ1-1; no clear D. The length of the CDR3 is 15 residues. V lost 4 bases to trimming and J lost 1 base, with 13 bases between them. Germline assignment: CDR1 LGHNA and CDR2 YNFKEQ. For the CDR3, the DNA is TGTGCCAGCAGCCCCAGCGCCAATCCGAACACTGAAGCTTTCTTT. Its protein is CASSPSANPNTEAFF.

The chain is built from TRBV5-6 and TRBJ2-1, with 7 bases lining up with TRBD2. The V gene end was trimmed by 9 bases and the J gene end by 4 bases; junction bases not matched to a gene: 16. The CDR3 contains 16 residues. Germline CDR1 reads SGHDT; CDR2 reads YYEEEE. DNA of the CDR3: TGTGCCACCGATATTCTGGCGGGAGCCGATTACAATGAGCAGTTCTTC. Translation: CATDILAGADYNEQFF.

V usage is TRBV18 and J usage is TRBJ1-2; D unresolved. Germline CDR1 and CDR2: KGHSH and LQKENI. The CDR3 has 17 amino acids. V shed 3 bases and J shed 3 bases, with 20 bases lying between them. CDR3 bases: TGTGCCAGCTCACCCCTACCATATTCACCCACGGACTATGGCTACACCTTC. It encodes CASSPLPYSPTDYGYTF.

In its sample, this clone ranks as large. This sequence joins TRBV4-3 and TRBJ1-2; TRBD1 agrees at 10 bases. The CDR3 runs to 16 residues. Per the germline V gene, CDR1 is LGHNA and CDR2 is YSLEER. J lost 4 bases, V lost 1 base, and 6 bases had no gene match. CDR3 coding DNA: TGCGCCAGCAGCCAAGGGGAGAGGACAGGGGGCTATGGCTACACCTTC. Protein product: CASSQGERTGGYGYTF.

The chain couples TRBV4-1 to TRBJ2-1, with D maybe TRBD1 (5 bases). This CDR3 is built from 15 residues. Germline V lookup: CDR1 MGHRA, CDR2 YSYEKL. V lost 1 base and J lost 1, with 8 bases in between. CDR3 DNA sequence: TGCGCCAGCAGCCAAGTGCCAGGGTCCTACAATGAGCAGTTCTTC. Amino acids: CASSQVPGSYNEQFF.

The chain is built from TRBV28 and TRBJ1-4, with a possible D match to TRBD1 (6 bases). The V and J ends lost 6 bases and 4 bases respectively, with 15 bases between them. The germline V gene has CDR1 MDHEN and CDR2 SYDVKM. The CDR3 runs 15 residues. The CDR3 protein is CASRFTGIRNEKLFF. CDR3 sequence (DNA): TGTGCCAGCAGATTTACAGGGATACGTAATGAAAAACTGTTTTTT.

The chain employs TRBV20-1 and TRBJ2-6; no clear D gene. Germline-derived CDR1 and CDR2 are DFQATT and SNEGSKA (reference sequence). The CDR3 runs to 15 residues. V lost 3 bases and J lost 0, with 9 bases in between. The CDR3 here is CSASGELSGANVLTF. For the CDR3, the DNA is TGCAGTGCTAGTGGGGAACTCTCTGGGGCCAACGTCCTGACTTTC.

The chain has TRBV5-4 and TRBJ2-7; D tentatively reads TRBD1 or TRBD2 (5 bases each). V was pared by 6 bases and J by 7 bases, with 17 bases between. There are 13 residues in the CDR3. The germline V gene has CDR1 SGHNT and CDR2 YYREEE (reference sequence). CDR3: CASNPGPRGEQYF. The CDR3 coding sequence is TGTGCCAGCAACCCGGGACCCCGAGGTGAGCAGTACTTC.

As regards this clone: At one end, the junction sequence differs from germline, possibly due to a read error. Other DNA sequences within the sample encode an identical CDR3. The V gene is TRBV15, the J gene TRBJ2-7, with 10 bases that match TRBD1. Germline loops: CDR1 LNHNV, CDR2 YYDKDF (reference sequence). There are 14 residues in the CDR3. CDR3 residues: CATSSGQGEYEQYF. The CDR3 DNA follows: TGTGCCACCAGCAGTGGACAGGGGGAGTACGAGCAGTACTTT.

This chain uses TRBV7-2 with TRBJ1-2; the D gene is possibly TRBD1 (6 bases). Trimming cost V 1 base and J 3 bases, with 12 bases left between them. The CDR3 loop spans 15 amino acids. The V gene's germline CDR1 is SGHTA and CDR2 FQGNSA. CDR3 loop: CASSLELQGDYGYTF. CDR3 nucleotides: TGTGCCAGCAGCTTAGAGCTACAGGGTGACTATGGCTACACCTTC.

This clone was seen only once. The chain carries TRBV28 and TRBJ2-1; 7 bases are a match to TRBD1. Trimming at V came to 6 bases and at J to 6 bases, leaving 8 bases not matched to a gene. The CDR3 totals 14 residues. Germline values: CDR1 MDHEN, CDR2 SYDVKM. CDR3 nucleotides: TGTGCCAGCAGGGCCGGGACAGTGGGCAATGAGCAGTTCTTC. This sequence encodes CASRAGTVGNEQFF.

The J gene is TRBJ2-7, the V gene TRBV13, with a possible D match to TRBD1 (6 bases). The V and J ends lost 4 bases and 3 bases respectively, with 16 bases between them. The CDR3 totals 15 residues. In germline, CDR1 is PRHDT, CDR2 FYEKMQ (reference sequence). The CDR3 nucleotides read TGTGCCAGCAGCTCACCGGACAGAGGACTCTACGAGCAGTACTTC. It translates to CASSSPDRGLYEQYF.